This is a list of T cell receptor beta chains from one sample in a study of chemoradiotherapy in HPV16-positive cancers. Measured with immunoSEQ multiplex PCR; TCRdb has only the in-frame clones, and not every one. Among 16,000 or so clones, approximately 70% were seen once, and the ten largest hold roughly 8%. The input for sequencing was tumor tissue, taken from a patient who underwent chemoradiotherapy. The receptors were sampled from a human donor with HPV-associated anogenital cancer. Both conserved end residues are part of each CDR3. The D gene is left open where the match is weak. Size is stated for part of the rows, as once, few or many counts, or as a class when the clone is expanded.

DNA: TGTGCCAGCATTAACTCTATTATGAACACTGAAGCTTTCTTT
CDR3: CASINSIMNTEAFF
D: NA
J: TRBJ1-1
V: TRBV6-6
size: few

DNA: TGCGCCAGCAGCCATCAATGGACCGGAAGGGGTGAGCAGTTCTTC
CDR3: CASSHQWTGRGEQFF
D: NA
J: TRBJ2-1
V: TRBV4-1
size: NA

DNA: TGTGCCTGGAGCCCCGGGACAGTAATTTACGAGCAGTACTTC
CDR3: CAWSPGTVIYEQYF
D: TRBD1
J: TRBJ2-7
V: TRBV30
size: NA

DNA: TGCGCCAGCAGCCAAGCGGCAGCGACAGGGACCCAGTACTTC
CDR3: CASSQAAATGTQYF
D: NA
J: TRBJ2-5
V: TRBV4-1
size: NA

DNA: TGTGCCAGCAGTGAAGCACTCGGGGGATCCTACGAGCAGTACTTC
CDR3: CASSEALGGSYEQYF
D: NA
J: TRBJ2-7
V: TRBV2
size: medium-sized

DNA: TGCAGCGTCCGGGGGTCTGGCACAGAGAACACTGAAGCTTTCTTT
CDR3: CSVRGSGTENTEAFF
D: NA
J: TRBJ1-1
V: TRBV29-1
size: NA

DNA: TGTGCCTGGAGTGTGGGTTGGGGGGCGGATGGCTACACCTTC
CDR3: CAWSVGWGADGYTF
D: NA
J: TRBJ1-2
V: TRBV30
size: NA

DNA: TGTGCCAGCAGTGGGACTAGCGGGAGGAGGACCGGGGAGCTGTTTTTT
CDR3: CASSGTSGRRTGELFF
D: TRBD2
J: TRBJ2-2
V: TRBV6-1
size: medium-sized

DNA: TGTGCCAGCAGCTACGGACTAGTCTCCGAGCAGTACTTC
CDR3: CASSYGLVSEQYF
D: TRBD2
J: TRBJ2-7
V: TRBV2
size: NA

DNA: TGTGCCAGCAGCCTACTTCGGGGCAACCAAGAGACCCAGTACTTC
CDR3: CASSLLRGNQETQYF
D: NA
J: TRBJ2-5
V: TRBV14
size: few

DNA: TGTGCCAGTAGTATAACTAGCGGGACCTCCTACGAGCAGTACTTC
CDR3: CASSITSGTSYEQYF
D: TRBD2
J: TRBJ2-7
V: TRBV19
size: once

DNA: TGTGCCAGCGGTTCTATGCGGGAGACCCAGTACTTC
CDR3: CASGSMRETQYF
D: NA
J: TRBJ2-5
V: TRBV6-6
size: medium-sized

DNA: TGCAGCGTGTACAGGGCAACTAATGAAAAACTGTTTTTT
CDR3: CSVYRATNEKLFF
D: NA
J: TRBJ1-4
V: TRBV29-1
size: NA

DNA: TGTGCCAGCAGCTTAGGGGGGACCCACAATGAGCAGTTCTTC
CDR3: CASSLGGTHNEQFF
D: NA
J: TRBJ2-1
V: TRBV7-3
size: NA

DNA: TGTGCCAGCAGTGGTCGGCGTCAAAGTGTAACAGATACGCAGTATTTT
CDR3: CASSGRRQSVTDTQYF
D: NA
J: TRBJ2-3
V: TRBV6-1
size: NA

DNA: TGTGCCAGCAGTCTGTCTAGGAGCAATCAGCCCCAGCATTTT
CDR3: CASSLSRSNQPQHF
D: NA
J: TRBJ1-5
V: TRBV28
size: NA

DNA: TGCGCCAGCAGCCAAGAATCTGGCTCCCCAACTAGACTGTTTTTT
CDR3: CASSQESGSPTRLFF
D: NA
J: TRBJ1-4
V: TRBV4-1
size: once

DNA: TGTGCCAGCAGCACCGGACAGGGGATCTACGAGCAGTACTTC
CDR3: CASSTGQGIYEQYF
D: TRBD1
J: TRBJ2-7
V: TRBV7-9
size: medium-sized

DNA: TGTGCCAGCAGTTCCCGGGACACAGTGAATTCACCCCTCCACTTT
CDR3: CASSSRDTVNSPLHF
D: NA
J: TRBJ1-6
V: TRBV6-1
size: medium-sized

DNA: TGTGCCAGTAGTGGCGGGACAAGGGGCGGCTACACCTTC
CDR3: CASSGGTRGGYTF
D: NA
J: TRBJ1-2
V: TRBV19
size: NA

DNA: TGTGCCAGCAGTCCGGGACTAGTCAATGAGCAGTTCTTC
CDR3: CASSPGLVNEQFF
D: TRBD2
J: TRBJ2-1
V: TRBV6-4
size: NA

DNA: TGCGCCAGCAGTGAGAGACTAGCGTTAGAGACCCAGTACTTC
CDR3: CASSERLALETQYF
D: TRBD2
J: TRBJ2-5
V: TRBV10-2
size: NA

DNA: TGTGCCAGCAGCGGCGGAACAGGAGGGAACACTGAAGCTTTCTTT
CDR3: CASSGGTGGNTEAFF
D: NA
J: TRBJ1-1
V: TRBV9
size: NA

DNA: TGCGCCAGCAGCTTGGGGGACGGGCGGGATCAGCCCCAGCATTTT
CDR3: CASSLGDGRDQPQHF
D: NA
J: TRBJ1-5
V: TRBV5-1
size: NA

DNA: TGTGCCAGCAGTTTCGGACTAGCGGGAGGACGCTCCTACAATGAGCAGTTCTTC
CDR3: CASSFGLAGGRSYNEQFF
D: TRBD2
J: TRBJ2-1
V: TRBV7-9
size: NA

DNA: TGTGCCAGCAGCAGACAGGCAGGACAATCCTACGAGCAGTACTTC
CDR3: CASSRQAGQSYEQYF
D: NA
J: TRBJ2-7
V: TRBV21-1
size: NA

DNA: TGCGCCAGCCCCCCCGACAGGGGTTATGGCTACACCTTC
CDR3: CASPPDRGYGYTF
D: TRBD1
J: TRBJ1-2
V: TRBV5-1
size: NA

DNA: TGTGCCAGCAGCCGCCTTTGGTATGGCTACACCTTC
CDR3: CASSRLWYGYTF
D: NA
J: TRBJ1-2
V: TRBV5-4
size: NA

DNA: TGTGCCAGCTGGGAGTCTGCGAATACGCAGTATTTT
CDR3: CASWESANTQYF
D: NA
J: TRBJ2-3
V: TRBV5-6
size: NA

DNA: TGTGCCTGGAGTGTAAGGACTAGCGGGTGGGCCAAAAACATTCAGTACTTC
CDR3: CAWSVRTSGWAKNIQYF
D: TRBD2
J: TRBJ2-4
V: TRBV30
size: once

DNA: TGCGCCAGCAGCTTGGCCTTGGGATCCCAGACCCAGTACTTC
CDR3: CASSLALGSQTQYF
D: NA
J: TRBJ2-5
V: TRBV5-1
size: NA

DNA: TGTGCCAGCAGCTTGACTCCTCAGGTGTATCAGCCCCAGCATTTT
CDR3: CASSLTPQVYQPQHF
D: NA
J: TRBJ1-5
V: TRBV5-8
size: NA

DNA: TGTGCCAGCAGTTTAGGCAGTAGCTCCTACAATGAGCAGTTCTTC
CDR3: CASSLGSSSYNEQFF
D: NA
J: TRBJ2-1
V: TRBV9
size: NA

DNA: TGTGCCTCAACGGGACTACAACAAGAGACCCAGTACTTC
CDR3: CASTGLQQETQYF
D: TRBD2
J: TRBJ2-5
V: TRBV30
size: NA

DNA: TGTGCCATCACCCCGGGACAGCGGGGAAACACCATATATTTT
CDR3: CAITPGQRGNTIYF
D: TRBD1
J: TRBJ1-3
V: TRBV10-3
size: NA

DNA: TGTGCCAGCAGCCTTCACGGGAGCTCCTACGAGCAGTACTTC
CDR3: CASSLHGSSYEQYF
D: NA
J: TRBJ2-7
V: TRBV7-2
size: NA

DNA: TGTGCCAGCAGCCCGGGGGCGACAAGAAACACCATATATTTT
CDR3: CASSPGATRNTIYF
D: NA
J: TRBJ1-3
V: TRBV14
size: few

DNA: TGTGCCAGCAGCCCTGGGACGGATTATCAGCCCCAGCATTTT
CDR3: CASSPGTDYQPQHF
D: NA
J: TRBJ1-5
V: TRBV28
size: NA

DNA: TGTGCCAGCAGTCTAATTAACCGGCGGGAAGCTTTCTTT
CDR3: CASSLINRREAFF
D: NA
J: TRBJ1-1
V: TRBV6-5
size: NA

DNA: TGTGCCAGCTTATCGGCGGGGTGGAGCAATGAGCAGTTCTTC
CDR3: CASLSAGWSNEQFF
D: NA
J: TRBJ2-1
V: TRBV2
size: NA

DNA: TGCAGCGTTGAAGAAAATAACTATGGCTACACCTTC
CDR3: CSVEENNYGYTF
D: NA
J: TRBJ1-2
V: TRBV29-1
size: NA

DNA: TGTGCCAGCAGCCTAAGCCCAGGAACCTACGAGCAGTACTTC
CDR3: CASSLSPGTYEQYF
D: NA
J: TRBJ2-7
V: TRBV7-3
size: few

DNA: TGTGCCAGCAGCCTTACCATTGCAGGGAACACTGAAGCTTTCTTT
CDR3: CASSLTIAGNTEAFF
D: NA
J: TRBJ1-1
V: TRBV7-9
size: NA

DNA: TGTGCCAGCAGCGGGTCTGTTGTAGGGGATGGCTACGAGCAGTACTTC
CDR3: CASSGSVVGDGYEQYF
D: NA
J: TRBJ2-7
V: TRBV2
size: few

DNA: TGTGCCAGCAGTTTATCGACAGGGCGGTGGCATTTT
CDR3: CASSLSTGRWHF
D: TRBD1
J: TRBJ1-5
V: TRBV28
size: NA

DNA: TGTGCCAGCAGCTCGACTAGCGCTGGAGAGACCCAGTACTTC
CDR3: CASSSTSAGETQYF
D: TRBD2
J: TRBJ2-5
V: TRBV5-6
size: few

DNA: TGCGCCAGCAGCTACCAGACTAGACAAGAGACCCAGTACTTC
CDR3: CASSYQTRQETQYF
D: NA
J: TRBJ2-5
V: TRBV5-1
size: once

DNA: TGTGCCAGCTCGCCGGGACTAGCGAACAATGAGCAGTTCTTC
CDR3: CASSPGLANNEQFF
D: TRBD2
J: TRBJ2-1
V: TRBV11-3
size: NA

DNA: TGCGCCAGCAGCTCAACAGGGGTTCCAGATACGCAGTATTTT
CDR3: CASSSTGVPDTQYF
D: TRBD1
J: TRBJ2-3
V: TRBV5-1
size: NA

DNA: TGCGCCAGCAGCCTGGGGCAGGTCTCCCAAGAGACCCAGTACTTC
CDR3: CASSLGQVSQETQYF
D: NA
J: TRBJ2-5
V: TRBV5-1
size: NA

DNA: TGTGCCAGCAGTACTCCGTCCGATGGCAATCAGCCCCAGCATTTT
CDR3: CASSTPSDGNQPQHF
D: NA
J: TRBJ1-5
V: TRBV28
size: NA

DNA: TGTGCCATCAGTGGGGCAGGGACGACGAACACTGAAGCTTTCTTT
CDR3: CAISGAGTTNTEAFF
D: NA
J: TRBJ1-1
V: TRBV10-3
size: NA

DNA: TGTGCCAGCACCCGGGACGACCTCGTCTACGAGCAGTACTTC
CDR3: CASTRDDLVYEQYF
D: NA
J: TRBJ2-7
V: TRBV6-1
size: NA

DNA: TGTGCCAGTAGCTCAGGGGGAGGTCGTCCCTATGGCTACACCTTC
CDR3: CASSSGGGRPYGYTF
D: TRBD1
J: TRBJ1-2
V: TRBV19
size: NA

DNA: TGTGCCAGCAGGGTCGACGGGGCTTTCCAAGAGACCCAGTACTTC
CDR3: CASRVDGAFQETQYF
D: NA
J: TRBJ2-5
V: TRBV2
size: NA

DNA: TGTGCCAGCAGTTTGGGGATGAGCTCCTATAATTCACCCCTCCACTTT
CDR3: CASSLGMSSYNSPLHF
D: NA
J: TRBJ1-6
V: TRBV27
size: NA